This T cell receptor beta chain was recovered during a study of T cell repertoires in cytomegalovirus infection. Study information: From public TCR beta signatures came an indication of both CMV infection and matching HLA type.

With regard to this clonotype: Its specificity is unknown.

V shed 1 base and J shed 5 bases, with 11 bases lying between them. Per germline, CDR1 SGHVS and CDR2 FNYEAQ. The CDR3 has 14 residues. Study results and limitations: The study identified carriers of CMV plus the relevant HLA from cumulative public TCR beta family frequency. The study found HLA-C-restricted CMV-specific TCR beta clonotypes dominating the ex vivo response.

From the reads, TCRdb called clonotypes with MiXCR, one entry per CDR3 protein. Among 200,000 to 300,000 distinct CDR3 sequences, roughly 12% were seen once, and the ten largest hold approximately 1.8%. The sequenced sample consisted of PBMCs. The chain is built from TRBV7-6 and TRBJ2-5, with D possibly being TRBD2 (5 bases). The receptor's source is a human donor in good health (CMV status not recorded). Some clones in this sample may be carry-over from other donors' samples. CDR3 sequence reads: CASSLGTPGETQYF. The CDR3 coding sequence is TGTGCCAGCAGCTTAGGGACTCCGGGGGAGACCCAGTACTTC.